The 15 T cell receptor beta chains given below trace back to one sample, sequenced in a study of shared clonotypes between healthy human individuals. Sequencing was performed with immunoSEQ multiplex PCR; in TCRdb, only in-frame clones are kept and a portion is missing. This table holds about a million clones, approximately 80% found once. The source material was memory CD4+ T cells from PBMCs. Subset indicated: CD45RA-negative fraction. The receptors come from a young man in good health. Some clones in this sample may be carry-over from other donors' samples.

This CDR3 reads CASRGSGRAEADTQYF. In nucleotides, the CDR3 is TGTGCCAGTAGAGGTAGCGGGAGGGCCGAGGCAGATACGCAGTATTTT. The chain uses TRBV19 and TRBJ2-3; 11 positions agree with TRBD2. Germline V gene data show CDR1 as LNHDA and CDR2 as SQIVND (reference sequence). The CDR3 sequence is 16 residues long. The V and J ends lost 6 bases and 4 bases, in that order; junction bases with no gene match: 9.

The CDR3 here is CASSYRPSGLPYEQYF. CDR3 nucleotides: TGTGCCAGCAGTTACCGGCCTAGCGGCCTACCCTACGAGCAGTACTTC. The chain is built from TRBV6-5 and TRBJ2-7, with 7 nucleotides matching TRBD2. The V gene's germline CDR1 is MNHEY and CDR2 SVGAGI. The CDR3 is 16 residues long. The junction had 9 bases not matched to a gene; V was cut back by 2 bases and J by 2 bases.

The count of this clone is one. This specimen includes other DNA sequences encoding the same CDR3. This chain links TRBV15 with TRBJ2-5, with 12 bases identical to TRBD2. The CDR3 totals 16 residues. CDR1 and CDR2 (germline): LNHNV, YYDKDF (reference sequence). V trimming: 1 base; J trimming: 4 bases; junction bases outside the gene matches: 4. The CDR3 region has the DNA TGTGCCACCAGCAGAGGACTAGCGGGAGTTGGAGAGACCCAGTACTTC. It yields the protein CATSRGLAGVGETQYF.

The CDR3 bases are TGTGCCAGCAGCCCTACCGGGACAGGGGGCGAGACCCAGTACTTC. Protein: CASSPTGTGGETQYF. This rearrangement joins TRBV7-3 to TRBJ2-5, with 12 bases that match TRBD1. The CDR3 is 15 amino acids. V was clipped by 5 bases and J by 5 bases; unmatched bases: 6. The germline CDR1 and CDR2 sequences are SGHTA and FQGTGA.

This chain links TRBV29-1 with TRBJ2-1, with D unresolved. The CDR3 contains 11 residues. V was trimmed by 6 bases and J by 9 bases, leaving 12 bases between them. From germline, CDR1 is SQVTM and CDR2 ANQGSEA. CDR3 amino acids: CSVTSGGEQFF. The DNA of the CDR3 is TGCAGCGTAACGAGTGGTGGTGAGCAGTTCTTC.

The V gene is TRBV28, the J gene TRBJ2-4, with TRBD2 matching over 7 bases. The CDR3 runs to 20 residues. Per the germline V gene, CDR1 is MDHEN and CDR2 is SYDVKM. The V segment lost 5 bases and the J segment 0 bases; nucleotides outside the gene matches: 19. CDR3 sequence (DNA): TGTGCCAGCAGTCCTAATCCTTGGCTAGCGGTAGGGGTAGCCAAAAACATTCAGTACTTC. This gives the protein CASSPNPWLAVGVAKNIQYF.

To note about this clone: This probably arose from a read error, given a far larger clone one base away. The identical CDR3 is also encoded by other nucleotide sequences in the sample. The V gene is TRBV7-9, the J gene TRBJ1-2; 7 bases are a match to TRBD1. From germline, CDR1 is SEHNR and CDR2 FQNEAQ (reference sequence). This CDR3 is 13 amino acids long. The J segment lost 4 bases and the V segment lost 1 base, leaving 0 bases of the junction unmatched. Here the CDR3 reads CASSLGQGYGYTF. CDR3 nucleotide sequence: TGTGCCAGCAGCTTAGGACAGGGCTATGGCTACACCTTC.

The genes are TRBV2 and TRBJ1-5, with a weak D call TRBD1 (5 bases). Germline V gene data show CDR1 as SNHLY and CDR2 as FYNNEI. Trimming shortened V by 4 bases and J by 7 bases, and 11 bases separated the two germline ends. CDR3 length: 13 amino acids. In DNA form, the CDR3 reads TGTGCCAGCAGTGGTGTTTGGGGGCAGCCCCAGCATTTT. This encodes CASSGVWGQPQHF.

This chain uses TRBV4-1 with TRBJ2-7; D not certain. The CDR3 covers 13 residues. V shed 4 bases and J shed 4 bases, with 11 bases lying between them. Looked up from germline, CDR1 is MGHRA and CDR2 is YSYEKL. CDR3 amino acids: CASSLGPGYEQYF. Here the CDR3 DNA reads TGCGCCAGCAGCCTCGGACCTGGATACGAGCAGTACTTC.

The genes are TRBV18 and TRBJ2-7; D perhaps matches TRBD2 (5 bases). Germline V lookup: CDR1 KGHSH, CDR2 LQKENI. V was shortened by 4 bases and J by 5 bases, with 18 bases between the two germline ends. CDR3 length equals 15 residues. The CDR3 coding sequence is TGTGCCAGCTCACGGGTTGAGGAGGCCTGGAACGAGCAGTACTTC. Residues: CASSRVEEAWNEQYF. Together with reference TRBV18 and TRBJ2-7, the CDR3 gives the full variable domain: NAGVMQNPRHLVRRRGQEARLRCSPMKGHSHVYWYRQLPEEGLKFMVYLQKENIIDESGMPKERFSAEFPKEGPSILRIQQVVRGDSAAYFCASSRVEEAWNEQYFGPGTRLTVT.

The chain recombines TRBV6-1 with TRBJ2-2, with 8 bases lining up with TRBD2. Germline V lookup: CDR1 MNHNS, CDR2 SASEGT. After removal of 4 bases from V and 4 bases from J, the junction contained 5 bases not matched to a gene. This CDR3 is built from 15 residues. CDR3 DNA: TGTGCCAGCAGTGCTCCGGGGGGGGCCACCGGGGAGCTGTTTTTT. It yields the protein CASSAPGGATGELFF.

V is TRBV5-5 and J is TRBJ2-6, with TRBD1 matching 9 bases. The CDR3 has 17 residues. After removal of 5 bases from V and 2 bases from J, the junction contained 8 bases not matched to a gene. Germline V gene sequence: CDR1 SGHKS, CDR2 YYEKEE (reference sequence). This CDR3 is CASRSAQGAPGANVLTF. CDR3 sequence (DNA): TGTGCCAGCAGAAGTGCACAGGGGGCGCCTGGGGCCAACGTCCTGACTTTC.

This chain joins TRBV27 and TRBJ2-7; 15 positions agree with TRBD2. CDR3 size: 18 residues. In germline, CDR1 is MNHEY, CDR2 SMNVEV (reference sequence). The junction had 10 bases not matched to a gene; V was cut back by 4 bases and J by 3 bases. The chain's CDR3 is CASSSGTGLAGGLYEQYF. The CDR3 DNA reads as TGTGCCAGCAGTTCCGGTACGGGACTAGCGGGAGGACTCTACGAGCAGTACTTC.

This chain links TRBV28 with TRBJ1-1; 9 bases agree with TRBD1. The CDR3 length is 14 residues. The V segment lost 5 bases and the J segment 5 bases; nucleotides outside the gene matches: 6. The germline gives CDR1 MDHEN, CDR2 SYDVKM. The CDR3 region is CASSQQGARTEAFF. CDR3 coding DNA: TGTGCCAGCAGTCAACAGGGGGCGAGGACTGAAGCTTTCTTT.

The chain recombines TRBV5-1 with TRBJ1-1; the match to TRBD1 covers 7 bases. The ends lost 4 bases at V and 4 bases at J; junction bases unmatched: 7. The CDR3 consists of 14 residues. Germline V CDR1 and CDR2: SGHRS, YFSETQ. The CDR3 bases are TGCGCCAGCAGCCCCAGACAGGGAAGCACTGAAGCTTTCTTT. Translated: CASSPRQGSTEAFF.